This paragraph reports one T cell receptor (beta chain). Trimming at V came to 11 bases and at J to 10 bases, leaving 14 bases not matched to a gene. Germline V lookup: CDR1 LNHDA, CDR2 SQIVND (reference sequence). The CDR3 is 13 residues long. This sample is part of a study of blood T cell repertoires in COVID-19. Study context: The origin of the acute and convalescent COVID-19 samples was the United States, Italy and Spain.

In the authors' methods: Reference gene primer amplification in the assay estimated nucleated cell counts. Clones were sequenced by immunoSEQ multiplex PCR, and TCRdb holds only the in-frame ones, with some missing. V, J and clone size reflect that table, while D and trimming were determined from the DNA. The data hold hundreds of thousands of clones, with 87% observed a single time. The origin of this receptor is a woman aged 45-65 years with COVID-19, enrolled during active disease. Sequencing was carried out using peripheral blood. The V and J genes are TRBV19 and TRBJ2-1, with 7 bases fitting TRBD2. The chain's CDR3 is CASRGRGLLEQFF. The CDR3 DNA follows: TGTGCCTCTCGGGGGAGGGGCCTTCTGGAGCAGTTCTTC.